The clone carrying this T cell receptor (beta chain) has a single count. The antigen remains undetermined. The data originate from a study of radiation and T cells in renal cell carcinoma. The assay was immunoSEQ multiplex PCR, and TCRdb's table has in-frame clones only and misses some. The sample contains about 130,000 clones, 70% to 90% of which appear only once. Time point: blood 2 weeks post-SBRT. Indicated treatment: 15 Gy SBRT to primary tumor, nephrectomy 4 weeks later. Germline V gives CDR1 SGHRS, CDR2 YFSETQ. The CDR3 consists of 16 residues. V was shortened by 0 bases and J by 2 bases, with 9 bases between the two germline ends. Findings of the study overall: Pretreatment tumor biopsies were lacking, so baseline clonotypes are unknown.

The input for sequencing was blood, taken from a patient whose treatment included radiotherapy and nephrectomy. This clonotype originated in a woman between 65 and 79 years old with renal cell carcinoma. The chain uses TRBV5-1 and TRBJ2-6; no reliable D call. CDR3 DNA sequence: TGCGCCAGCAGCTTGGCCGTGGGTCCTGGGGCCAACGTCCTGACTTTC. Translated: CASSLAVGPGANVLTF.